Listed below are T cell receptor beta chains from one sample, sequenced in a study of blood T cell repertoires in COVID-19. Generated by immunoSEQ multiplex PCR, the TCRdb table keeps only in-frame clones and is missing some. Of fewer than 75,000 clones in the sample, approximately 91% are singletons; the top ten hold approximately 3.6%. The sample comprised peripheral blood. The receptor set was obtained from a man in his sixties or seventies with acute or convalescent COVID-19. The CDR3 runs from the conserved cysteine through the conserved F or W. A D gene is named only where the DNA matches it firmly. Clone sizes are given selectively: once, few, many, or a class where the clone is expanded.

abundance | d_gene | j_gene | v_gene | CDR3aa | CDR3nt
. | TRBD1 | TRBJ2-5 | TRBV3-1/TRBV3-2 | CASSHWDRGRETQYF | TGTGCCAGCAGCCACTGGGACAGGGGCAGAGAGACCCAGTACTTC
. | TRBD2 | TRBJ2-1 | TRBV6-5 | CAINSGGPYNEQFF | TGTGCCATCAATAGCGGGGGGCCCTACAATGAGCAGTTCTTC
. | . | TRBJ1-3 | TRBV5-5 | CASSLGSSTGNTIYF | TGTGCCAGCAGCTTGGGCAGTTCCACCGGAAACACCATATATTTT
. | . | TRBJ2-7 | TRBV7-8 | CASSSPGGSGTHEQYF | TGTGCCAGCAGCTCCCCCGGGGGATCAGGGACCCACGAGCAGTACTTC
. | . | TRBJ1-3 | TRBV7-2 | CASSFRTPIMPGNTIYF | TGTGCCAGCAGCTTTCGGACACCGATTATGCCTGGAAACACCATATATTTT
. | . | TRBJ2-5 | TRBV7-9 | CASSGETQYF | TGTGCCAGCTCGGGAGAGACCCAGTACTTC
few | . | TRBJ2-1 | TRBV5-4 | CASSLALAYNEQFF | TGTGCCAGCAGCTTAGCGCTGGCTTACAATGAGCAGTTCTTC
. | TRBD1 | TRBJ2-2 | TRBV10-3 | CAILRDRGGNTGELFF | TGTGCCATCCTCCGGGACAGGGGGGGAAACACCGGGGAGCTGTTTTTT
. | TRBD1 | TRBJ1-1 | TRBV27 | CASSSPGGTEAFF | TGTGCCAGCAGTTCCCCAGGGGGAACTGAAGCTTTCTTT
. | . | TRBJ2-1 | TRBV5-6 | CASSLWRGGSYNEQFF | TGTGCCAGCAGCTTATGGAGGGGGGGCTCCTACAATGAGCAGTTCTTC
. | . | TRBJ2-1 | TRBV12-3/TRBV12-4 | CASSPTGTSRGFF | TGTGCCAGCAGCCCTACCGGTACTTCACGGGGGTTCTTC
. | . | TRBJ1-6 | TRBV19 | CASRGQLGSPLHF | TGTGCCAGTCGGGGACAACTCGGGTCACCCCTCCACTTT
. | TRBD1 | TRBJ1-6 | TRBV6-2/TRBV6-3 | CASSLAGTANSPLHF | TGTGCCAGCAGTCTAGCCGGGACAGCTAATTCACCCCTCCACTTT
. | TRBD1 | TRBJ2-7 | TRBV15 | CATSRHSTGVNEQYF | TGTGCCACCAGCAGACACTCGACAGGGGTCAACGAGCAGTACTTC
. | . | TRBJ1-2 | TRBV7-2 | CASSLGQGFDGYTF | TGTGCCAGCAGCTTGGGACAAGGGTTTGATGGCTACACCTTC
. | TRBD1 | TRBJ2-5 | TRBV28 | CASSSTGVGETQYF | TGTGCCAGCAGTTCCACAGGGGTCGGAGAGACCCAGTACTTC
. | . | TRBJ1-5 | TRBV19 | CASTPELHGSNQPQHF | TGTGCCAGTACCCCGGAACTACATGGTAGCAATCAGCCCCAGCATTTT
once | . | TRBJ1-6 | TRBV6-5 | CASSLRGSNSPLHF | TGTGCCAGCAGCCTCAGGGGTAGTAATTCACCCCTCCACTTT
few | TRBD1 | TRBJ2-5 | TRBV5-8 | CASSRGKGQSQETQYF | TGTGCCAGCAGCCGTGGAAAGGGACAGAGCCAAGAGACCCAGTACTTC
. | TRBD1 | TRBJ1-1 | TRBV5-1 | CASSLRQGDTEAFF | TGCGCCAGCAGCTTACGACAGGGTGACACTGAAGCTTTCTTT
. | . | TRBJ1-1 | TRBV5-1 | CASSTGWEAFF | TGCGCCAGCAGCACAGGATGGGAAGCTTTCTTT
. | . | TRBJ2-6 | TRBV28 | CASSSTGVGANVLTF | TGTGCCAGCAGTTCGACGGGGGTTGGGGCCAACGTCCTGACTTTC
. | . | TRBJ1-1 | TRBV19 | CASRDTTNTEAFF | TGTGCCAGCCGGGACACCACGAACACTGAAGCTTTCTTT
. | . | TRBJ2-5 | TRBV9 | CASSVVGEWGFEETQYF | TGTGCCAGCAGCGTAGTGGGAGAGTGGGGTTTCGAAGAGACCCAGTACTTC
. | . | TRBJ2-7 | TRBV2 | CASSEGTVTSYEQYF | TGTGCCAGCAGTGAAGGGACAGTCACCTCCTACGAGCAGTACTTC
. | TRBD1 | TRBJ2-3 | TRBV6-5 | CASSYSARGKDTQYF | TGTGCCAGCAGTTACTCGGCCAGGGGGAAAGATACGCAGTATTTT
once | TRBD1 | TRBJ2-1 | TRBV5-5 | CASSWRTGGQRFHYEQFF | TGTGCCAGCAGCTGGCGGACAGGGGGCCAACGTTTTCACTATGAGCAGTTCTTC
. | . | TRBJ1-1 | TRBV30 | CAWIRETEAFF | TGTGCCTGGATCCGGGAGACTGAAGCTTTCTTT
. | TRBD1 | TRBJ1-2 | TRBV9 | CASSGTGFGYTF | TGTGCCAGCAGCGGGACAGGGTTTGGCTACACCTTC
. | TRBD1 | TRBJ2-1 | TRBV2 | CASSWDRALNEQFF | TGTGCCAGCAGTTGGGACAGAGCACTCAATGAGCAGTTCTTC
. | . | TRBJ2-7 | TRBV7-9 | CASSLDHSRGFYEQYF | TGTGCCAGCAGCTTAGACCACTCTAGGGGCTTCTACGAGCAGTACTTC
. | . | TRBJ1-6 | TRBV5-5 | CASSLHRAPGNSPLHF | TGTGCCAGCAGCCTGCACAGGGCCCCGGGGAATTCACCCCTCCACTTT
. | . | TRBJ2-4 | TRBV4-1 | CASSHPLRGRTRNIQYF | TGCGCCAGCAGCCATCCTCTGCGGGGTCGAACCAGAAACATTCAGTACTTC
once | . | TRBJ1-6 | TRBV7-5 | CARSWRGSHNSPLHF | TGTGCCAGAAGCTGGCGGGGCAGTCATAATTCACCCCTCCACTTT
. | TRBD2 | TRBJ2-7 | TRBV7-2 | CASSLGLAPRAEQYF | TGTGCCAGCAGCCTGGGACTAGCCCCCCGCGCCGAGCAGTACTTC
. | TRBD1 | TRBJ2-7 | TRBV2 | CASRYRGLTYEQYF | TGTGCCAGCAGATACAGGGGGCTTACCTACGAGCAGTACTTC
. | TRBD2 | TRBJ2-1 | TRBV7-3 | CASSSSGNSYNEQFF | TGTGCCAGCAGCTCTAGCGGTAACTCCTACAATGAGCAGTTCTTC
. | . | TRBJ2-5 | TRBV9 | CASSVGHREETQYF | TGTGCCAGCAGCGTAGGTCACAGGGAAGAGACCCAGTACTTC
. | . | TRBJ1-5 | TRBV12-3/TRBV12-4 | CASTLGNQPQHF | TGTGCCAGCACCCTAGGCAATCAGCCCCAGCATTTT
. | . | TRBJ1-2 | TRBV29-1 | CSVPPGQLGGVGPGYTF | TGCAGCGTCCCCCCCGGCCAGCTCGGAGGGGTGGGCCCTGGCTACACCTTC
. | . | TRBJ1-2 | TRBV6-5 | CASSSRRQNNYGYTF | TGTGCCAGCAGTTCGCGACGACAGAATAACTATGGCTACACCTTC
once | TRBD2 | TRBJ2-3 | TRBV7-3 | CASSLAASTDTQYF | TGTGCCAGCAGTCTAGCGGCTAGCACAGATACGCAGTATTTT
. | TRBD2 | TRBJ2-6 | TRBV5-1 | CASSLASGGDGSGANVLTF | TGCGCCAGCAGCTTGGCTAGCGGGGGGGACGGTTCTGGGGCCAACGTCCTGACTTTC
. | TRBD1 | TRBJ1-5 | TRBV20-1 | CSASTGQGNQPQHF | TGCAGTGCTAGTACTGGACAGGGCAATCAGCCCCAGCATTTT
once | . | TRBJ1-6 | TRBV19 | CASSIAGRDSPLHF | TGTGCCAGTAGTATCGCGGGGCGTGATTCACCCCTCCACTTT
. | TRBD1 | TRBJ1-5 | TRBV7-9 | CASSPQGASNQPQHF | TGTGCCAGCAGCCCCCAGGGGGCAAGCAATCAGCCCCAGCATTTT
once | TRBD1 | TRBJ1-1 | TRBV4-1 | CASSQETGGANTEAFF | TGCGCCAGCAGCCAAGAGACAGGGGGAGCGAACACTGAAGCTTTCTTT
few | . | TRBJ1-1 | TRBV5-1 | CASSSLLSMNTEAFF | TGCGCCAGCAGCTCCCTTTTGAGCATGAACACTGAAGCTTTCTTT
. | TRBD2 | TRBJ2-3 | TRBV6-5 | CATLLAGGPDTQYF | TGTGCCACCTTACTAGCGGGGGGGCCGGATACGCAGTATTTT
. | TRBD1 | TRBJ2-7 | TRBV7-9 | CASSFGTGLAGEQYF | TGTGCCAGCAGCTTTGGGACAGGGCTCGCGGGCGAGCAGTACTTC
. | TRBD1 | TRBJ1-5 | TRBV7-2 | CASSSTGGNQPQHF | TGTGCCAGCAGCTCTACAGGGGGTAATCAGCCCCAGCATTTT
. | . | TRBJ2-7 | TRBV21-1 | CASSRRTAYEQYF | TGTGCCAGCAGCCGCCGGACAGCCTACGAGCAGTACTTC
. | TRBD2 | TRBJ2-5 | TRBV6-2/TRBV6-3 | CASSYGRLAVMTGETQYF | TGTGCCAGCAGTTATGGAAGACTAGCGGTGATGACTGGAGAGACCCAGTACTTC